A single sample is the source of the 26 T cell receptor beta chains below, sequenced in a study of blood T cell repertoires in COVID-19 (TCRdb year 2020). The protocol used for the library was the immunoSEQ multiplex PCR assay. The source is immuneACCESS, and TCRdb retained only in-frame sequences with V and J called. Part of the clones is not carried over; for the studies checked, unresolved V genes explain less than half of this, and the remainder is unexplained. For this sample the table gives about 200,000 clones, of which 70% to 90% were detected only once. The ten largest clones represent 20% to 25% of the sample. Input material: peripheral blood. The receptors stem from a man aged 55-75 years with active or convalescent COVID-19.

The CDR3 spells CAWSRVNYGYTF. The CDR3 bases are TGTGCCTGGAGTCGGGTAAACTATGGCTACACCTTC. This rearrangement joins TRBV30 to TRBJ1-2; no clear D. The CDR3 runs 12 residues. CDR1 GTSNPN and CDR2 SVGIG come from the germline V gene (reference sequence). With 2 bases removed from V and 2 bases from J, the gap between germline ends came to 6 bases.

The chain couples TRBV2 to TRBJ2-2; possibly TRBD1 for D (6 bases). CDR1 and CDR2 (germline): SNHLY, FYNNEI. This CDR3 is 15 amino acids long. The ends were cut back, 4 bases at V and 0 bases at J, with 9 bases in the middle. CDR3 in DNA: TGTGCCAGCAGTGCTCAGGGGACGAACACCGGGGAGCTGTTTTTT. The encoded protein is CASSAQGTNTGELFF.

Here the CDR3 reads CASSEIKGLVNEQFF. The CDR3 nucleotides read TGTGCCAGCAGTGAAATTAAGGGACTGGTGAATGAGCAGTTCTTC. This chain joins TRBV2 and TRBJ2-1; D is possibly TRBD2 (6 bases). Germline CDR1 SNHLY, CDR2 FYNNEI. CDR3 length: 15 residues. Trimming removed 2 bases from V and 7 bases from J, with 15 bases in between.

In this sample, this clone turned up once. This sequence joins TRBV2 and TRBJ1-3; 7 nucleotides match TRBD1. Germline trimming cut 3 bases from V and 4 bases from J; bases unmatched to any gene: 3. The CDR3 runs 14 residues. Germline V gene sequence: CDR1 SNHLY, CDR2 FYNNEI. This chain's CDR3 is CASSETGMGNTIYF. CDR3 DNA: TGTGCCAGCAGTGAGACAGGGATGGGAAACACCATATATTTT. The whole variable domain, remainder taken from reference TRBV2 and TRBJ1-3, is EPEVTQTPSHQVTQMGQEVILRCVPISNHLYFYWYRQILGQKVEFLVSFYNNEISEKSEIFDDQFSVERPDGSNFTLKIRSTKLEDSAMYFCASSETGMGNTIYFGEGSWLTVV.

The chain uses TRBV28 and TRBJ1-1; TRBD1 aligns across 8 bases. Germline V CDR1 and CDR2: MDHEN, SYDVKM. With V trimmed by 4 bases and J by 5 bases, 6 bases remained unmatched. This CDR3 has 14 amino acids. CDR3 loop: CASSSITGGTEAFF. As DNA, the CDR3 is TGTGCCAGCAGTTCTATCACAGGGGGGACTGAAGCTTTCTTT.

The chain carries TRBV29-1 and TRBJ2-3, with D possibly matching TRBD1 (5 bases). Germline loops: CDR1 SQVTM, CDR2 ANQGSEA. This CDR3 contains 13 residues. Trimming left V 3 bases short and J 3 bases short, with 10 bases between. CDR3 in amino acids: CSVDAQGTDTQYF. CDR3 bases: TGCAGCGTTGACGCCCAGGGAACAGATACGCAGTATTTT.

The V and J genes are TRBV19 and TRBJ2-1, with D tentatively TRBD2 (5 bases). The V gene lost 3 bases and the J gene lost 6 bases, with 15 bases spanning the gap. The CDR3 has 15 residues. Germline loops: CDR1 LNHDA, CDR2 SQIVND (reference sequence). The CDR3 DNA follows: TGTGCCAGTAGTATTACCCCTCCGGGGTTCAATGAGCAGTTCTTC. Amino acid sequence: CASSITPPGFNEQFF.

The CDR3 protein is CASSQGSGGLNANTGELFF. CDR3 in DNA: TGTGCCAGCAGCCAGGGTAGCGGGGGGCTGAACGCGAACACCGGGGAGCTGTTTTTT. The genes are TRBV3-1 (or the pseudogene TRBV3-2) and TRBJ2-2; 10 bases fit TRBD2. The CDR3 is 19 amino acids. Germline V CDR1 and CDR2: LGHDT, YNNKEL (reference sequence). The V and J ends lost 3 bases and 0 bases, in that order; junction bases with no gene match: 10.

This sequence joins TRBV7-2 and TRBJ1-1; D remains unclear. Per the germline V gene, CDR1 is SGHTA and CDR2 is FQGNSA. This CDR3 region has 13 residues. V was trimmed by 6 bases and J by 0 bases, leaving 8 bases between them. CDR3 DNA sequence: TGTGCCAGCAGTCCTAATGTGAACACTGAAGCTTTCTTT. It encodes CASSPNVNTEAFF.

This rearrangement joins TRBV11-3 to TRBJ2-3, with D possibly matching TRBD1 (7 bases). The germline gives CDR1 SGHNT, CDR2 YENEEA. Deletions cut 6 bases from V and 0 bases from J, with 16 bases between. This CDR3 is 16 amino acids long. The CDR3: CASSLRQGGSTDTQYF. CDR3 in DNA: TGTGCCAGCAGTTTACGTCAGGGGGGTAGCACAGATACGCAGTATTTT.

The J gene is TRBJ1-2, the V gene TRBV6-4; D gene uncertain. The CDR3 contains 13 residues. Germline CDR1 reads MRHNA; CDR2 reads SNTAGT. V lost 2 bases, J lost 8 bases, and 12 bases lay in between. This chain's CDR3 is CASSDRVGNGYTF. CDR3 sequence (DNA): TGTGCCAGCAGTGACAGAGTCGGGAACGGCTACACCTTC.

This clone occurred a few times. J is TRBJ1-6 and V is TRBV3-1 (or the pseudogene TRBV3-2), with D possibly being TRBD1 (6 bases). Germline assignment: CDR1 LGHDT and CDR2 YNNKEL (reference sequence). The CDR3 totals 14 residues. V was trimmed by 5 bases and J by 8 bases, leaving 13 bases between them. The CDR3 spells CASSGRDTYSPLHF. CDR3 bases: TGTGCCAGCAGCGGCCGGGACACTTATTCACCCCTCCACTTT.

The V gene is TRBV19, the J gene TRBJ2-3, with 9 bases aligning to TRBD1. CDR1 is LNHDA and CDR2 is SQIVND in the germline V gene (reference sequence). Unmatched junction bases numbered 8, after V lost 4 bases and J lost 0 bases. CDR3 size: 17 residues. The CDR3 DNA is TGTGCCAGTAGTAGGGGGGACAGGGTCGCTAGCACAGATACGCAGTATTTT. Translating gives CASSRGDRVASTDTQYF. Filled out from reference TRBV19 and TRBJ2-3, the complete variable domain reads DGGITQSPKYLFRKEGQNVTLSCEQNLNHDAMYWYRQDPGQGLRLIYYSQIVNDFQKGDIAEGYSVSREKKESFPLTVTSAQKNPTAFYLCASSRGDRVASTDTQYFGPGTRLTVL.

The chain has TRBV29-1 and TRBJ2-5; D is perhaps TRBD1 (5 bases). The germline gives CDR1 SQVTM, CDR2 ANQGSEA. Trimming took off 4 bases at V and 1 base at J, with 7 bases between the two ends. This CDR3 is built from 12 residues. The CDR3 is CSVVGLQETQYF. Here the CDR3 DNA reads TGCAGCGTTGTGGGGCTCCAAGAGACCCAGTACTTC.

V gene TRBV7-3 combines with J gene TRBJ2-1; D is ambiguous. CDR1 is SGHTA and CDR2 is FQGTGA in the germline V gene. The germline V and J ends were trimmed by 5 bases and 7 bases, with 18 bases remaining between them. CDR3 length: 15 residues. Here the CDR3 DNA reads TGTGCCAGCAGCGCCAATACGGGTCGTTTAAATGAGCAGTTCTTC. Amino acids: CASSANTGRLNEQFF.

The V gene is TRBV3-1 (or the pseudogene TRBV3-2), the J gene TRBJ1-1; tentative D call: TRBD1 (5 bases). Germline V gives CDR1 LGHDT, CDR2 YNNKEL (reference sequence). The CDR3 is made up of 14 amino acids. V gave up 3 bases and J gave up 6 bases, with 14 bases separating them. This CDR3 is CASSQPGPGAEAFF. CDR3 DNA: TGTGCCAGCAGCCAGCCGGGACCGGGAGCTGAAGCTTTCTTT.

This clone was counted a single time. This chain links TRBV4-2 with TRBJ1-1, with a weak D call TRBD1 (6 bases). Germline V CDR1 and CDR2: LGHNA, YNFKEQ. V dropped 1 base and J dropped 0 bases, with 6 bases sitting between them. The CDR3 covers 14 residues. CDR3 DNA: TGTGCCAGCAGCCAAGGGACAGTGAACACTGAAGCTTTCTTT. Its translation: CASSQGTVNTEAFF.

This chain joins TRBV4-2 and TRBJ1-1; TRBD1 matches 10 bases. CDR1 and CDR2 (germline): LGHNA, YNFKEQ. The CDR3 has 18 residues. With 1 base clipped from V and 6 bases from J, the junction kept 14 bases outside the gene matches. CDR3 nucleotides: TGTGCCAGCAGCCAAGGACCCAGACCGGGACAGGGGCGTCCTGAAGCTTTCTTT. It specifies CASSQGPRPGQGRPEAFF.

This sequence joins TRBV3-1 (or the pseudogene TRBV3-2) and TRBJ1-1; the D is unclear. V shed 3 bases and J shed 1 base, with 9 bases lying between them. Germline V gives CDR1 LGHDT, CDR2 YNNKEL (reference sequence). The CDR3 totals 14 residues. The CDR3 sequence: CASSHAVWNTEAFF. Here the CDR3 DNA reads TGTGCCAGCAGCCATGCAGTCTGGAACACTGAAGCTTTCTTT.

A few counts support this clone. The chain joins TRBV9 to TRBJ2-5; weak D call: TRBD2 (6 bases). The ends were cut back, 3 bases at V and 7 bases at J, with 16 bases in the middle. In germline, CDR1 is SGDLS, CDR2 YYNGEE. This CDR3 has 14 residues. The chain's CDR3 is CASSAQDYLGTQYF. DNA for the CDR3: TGTGCCAGCAGCGCGCAGGACTATCTCGGGACCCAGTACTTC. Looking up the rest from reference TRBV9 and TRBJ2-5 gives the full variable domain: DSGVTQTPKHLITATGQRVTLRCSPRSGDLSVYWYQQSLDQGLQFLIQYYNGEERAKGNILERFSAQQFPDLHSELNLSSLELGDSALYFCASSAQDYLGTQYFGPGTRLLVL.

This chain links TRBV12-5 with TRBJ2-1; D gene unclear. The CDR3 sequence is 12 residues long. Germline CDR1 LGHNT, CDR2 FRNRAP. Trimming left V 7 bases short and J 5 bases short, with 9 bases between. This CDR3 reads CASAETNNEQFF. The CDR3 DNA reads TGTGCTAGTGCTGAGACAAACAATGAGCAGTTCTTC.

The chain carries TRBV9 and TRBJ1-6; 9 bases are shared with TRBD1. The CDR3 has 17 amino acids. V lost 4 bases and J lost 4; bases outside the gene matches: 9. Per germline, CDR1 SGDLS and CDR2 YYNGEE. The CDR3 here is CASSSGQGSGYNSPLHF. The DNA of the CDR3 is TGTGCCAGCAGCTCCGGACAGGGGAGCGGTTATAATTCACCCCTCCACTTT.

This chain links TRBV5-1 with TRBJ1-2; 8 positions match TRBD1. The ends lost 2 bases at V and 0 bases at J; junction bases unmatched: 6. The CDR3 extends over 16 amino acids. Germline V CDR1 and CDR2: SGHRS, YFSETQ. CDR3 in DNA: TGCGCCAGCAGCTTCCAGGGGGCAGGGACTAACTATGGCTACACCTTC. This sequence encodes CASSFQGAGTNYGYTF. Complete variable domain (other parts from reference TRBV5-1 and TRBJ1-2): KAGVTQTPRYLIKTRGQQVTLSCSPISGHRSVSWYQQTPGQGLQFLFEYFSETQRNKGNFPGRFSGRQFSNSRSEMNVSTLELGDSALYLCASSFQGAGTNYGYTFGSGTRLTVV.

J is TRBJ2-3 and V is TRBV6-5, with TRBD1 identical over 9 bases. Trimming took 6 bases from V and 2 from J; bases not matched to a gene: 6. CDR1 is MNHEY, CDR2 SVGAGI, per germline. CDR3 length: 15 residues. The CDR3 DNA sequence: TGTGCCAGCAGCTCTGGGACAGGGATCACAGATACGCAGTATTTT. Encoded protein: CASSSGTGITDTQYF.

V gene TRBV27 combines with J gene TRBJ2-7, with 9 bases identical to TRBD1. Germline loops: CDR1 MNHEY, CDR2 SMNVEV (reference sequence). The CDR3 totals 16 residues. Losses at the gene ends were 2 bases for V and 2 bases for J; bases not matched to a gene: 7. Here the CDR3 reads CASSLTGTGRPYEQYF. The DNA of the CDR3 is TGTGCCAGCAGTTTAACCGGGACAGGGCGTCCCTACGAGCAGTACTTC.

CDR3 residues: CASSRRGRFDTEAFF. CDR3 sequence (DNA): TGTGCCAGCAGCCGAAGGGGCAGGTTCGACACTGAAGCTTTCTTT. The rearrangement joins TRBV5-6 to TRBJ1-1, with D tentatively TRBD1 (5 bases). V gave up 4 bases and J gave up 3 bases, with 16 bases separating them. Germline values: CDR1 SGHDT, CDR2 YYEEEE. CDR3 size: 15 residues.